This T cell receptor (beta chain) was recovered during a study of shared clonotypes between healthy human individuals. Germline assignment: CDR1 MGHRA and CDR2 YSYEKL. V lost 0 bases to trimming and J lost 3 bases, with 6 bases between them. This CDR3 has 13 amino acids. Points from the study as a whole: Estimated richness was generally greater in naive than memory subsets.

Naive CD8 isolation took CD45RO-negative cells positively selected for CCR7 and excluded terminally differentiated effector memory CD45RA+ cells. Replicate PCRs run on sorted subsets employed around 200 ng DNA, some 33,000 T cell genomes. TCRdb keeps only in-frame clones here, not all; method: immunoSEQ multiplex PCR. The table includes around 610,000 clones, about 96% detected once. Concerning this clone: The target antigen is unknown.

This TCR was recovered from a woman aged 30 to 39 in good health. Material for sequencing was naive CD8+ T cells sorted from blood. This chain joins TRBV4-1 and TRBJ2-7; D unresolved. CDR3 DNA: TGCGCCAGCAGCCAAGAGGGGTACTACGAGCAGTACTTC. Amino acid sequence: CASSQEGYYEQYF.